The T cell receptor beta chain under discussion was sequenced for a study of blood T cells in healthy people across ages. Study-level results: Percentage of naive T cells showed a strong correlation with TCR beta diversity.

J lost 2 bases, V lost 5 bases, and 12 bases had no gene match. The CDR3 length is 18 residues. The V gene's germline CDR1 is SEHNR and CDR2 FQNEAQ (reference sequence). Then a second PCR, running about 6 to 12 cycles, was carried out with a sample-barcoded 5' primer and a J-beta primer mix. Each TCR beta cDNA got a 12-nucleotide random molecular identifier. TCRdb called the 5' RACE reads again in MiXCR, with one record for every CDR3 protein. The data contain over a million distinct CDR3 sequences, roughly two fifths of them singletons. There are a few counts of this clonotype. Its antigen is not known.

The receptor was isolated from a woman aged 18 to 35 in good health. The chain has TRBV7-9 and TRBJ2-3; 11 nucleotides align to TRBD1. Sequenced sample: blood. The DNA for the CDR3 is TGTGCCAGCAGCACTGCTTTCGGGACAGGGGGATCCACAGATACGCAGTATTTT. Its translation is CASSTAFGTGGSTDTQYF.